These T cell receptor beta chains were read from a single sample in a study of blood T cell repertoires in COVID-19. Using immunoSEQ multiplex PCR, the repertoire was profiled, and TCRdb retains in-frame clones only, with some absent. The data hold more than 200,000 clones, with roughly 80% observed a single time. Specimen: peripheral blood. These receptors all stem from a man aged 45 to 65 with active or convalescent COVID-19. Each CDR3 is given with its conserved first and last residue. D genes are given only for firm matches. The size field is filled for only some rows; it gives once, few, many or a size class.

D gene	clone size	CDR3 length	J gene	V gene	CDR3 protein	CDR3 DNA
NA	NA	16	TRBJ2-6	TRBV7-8	CASSLLRGSGANVLTF	TGTGCCAGCAGCTTACTCAGGGGATCTGGGGCCAACGTCCTGACTTTC
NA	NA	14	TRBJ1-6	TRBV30	CACSERGAVSPLHF	TGTGCCTGTAGTGAAAGGGGTGCGGTATCACCCCTCCACTTT
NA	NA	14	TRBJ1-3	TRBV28	CASRREVVGNTIYF	TGTGCCAGCAGGAGGGAGGTGGTAGGAAACACCATATATTTT
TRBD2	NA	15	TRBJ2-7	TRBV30	CAWITGTSGGGEQYF	TGTGCCTGGATTACCGGGACTAGCGGGGGGGGCGAGCAGTACTTC
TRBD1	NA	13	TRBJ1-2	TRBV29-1	CSAPGTGEQRYTF	TGCAGCGCCCCCGGGACAGGGGAACAACGCTACACCTTC
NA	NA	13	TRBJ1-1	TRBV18	CASSPAGNTEAFF	TGTGCCAGCTCACCTGCCGGGAACACTGAAGCTTTCTTT
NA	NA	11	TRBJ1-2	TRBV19	CASSARDGYTF	TGTGCCAGTAGTGCCAGGGATGGCTACACCTTC
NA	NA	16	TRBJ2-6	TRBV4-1	CASSQDSLSGANVLTF	TGCGCCAGCAGCCAAGATAGCCTCTCTGGGGCCAACGTCCTGACTTTC
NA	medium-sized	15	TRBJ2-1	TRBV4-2	CASSLNSGLYNEQFF	TGTGCCAGCAGTCTTAACTCGGGACTTTACAATGAGCAGTTCTTC
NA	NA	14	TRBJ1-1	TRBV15	CATSRDIQGTEAFF	TGTGCCACCAGCAGAGATATACAGGGCACTGAAGCTTTCTTT
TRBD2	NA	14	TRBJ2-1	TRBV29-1	CSAGGGGPYNEQFF	TGCAGCGCTGGAGGCGGGGGGCCCTACAATGAGCAGTTCTTC
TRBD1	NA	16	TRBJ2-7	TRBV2	CASKSSSRTGIHEQYF	TGTGCCAGCAAATCCTCGTCGAGGACAGGGATCCACGAGCAGTACTTC